This is a list of T cell receptor beta chains from one sample in a study of cytomegalovirus exposure and HLA in healthy donors. TCRdb keeps only in-frame clones here, not all; method: immunoSEQ multiplex PCR. The sample has 110,000 to 150,000 clones; 73% are singletons. The sample was PBMCs. The receptors originated from a woman aged 40 to 50 in good health and CMV-seronegative. The CDR3 runs from the conserved cysteine through the conserved F or W. D genes are given only for firm matches. Clone size is stated in some rows and not others, as once, few, many or a class when expanded.

-	TRBD2	TRBV4-1	TRBJ2-7	CASSQDRLRGSYEQYF	TGCGCCAGCAGCCAAGATCGGTTGCGGGGGTCCTACGAGCAGTACTTC
-	TRBD2	TRBV5-1	TRBJ2-3	CASREGLATTDTQYF	TGCGCCAGCAGGGAGGGACTAGCGACCACAGATACGCAGTATTTT
-	-	TRBV5-1	TRBJ1-2	CASSVQTLGDGYTF	TGCGCCAGCAGCGTCCAGACCCTAGGAGATGGCTACACCTTC
-	TRBD1	TRBV28	TRBJ1-2	CASILDRVHYGYTF	TGTGCCAGCATCCTAGACAGGGTCCACTATGGCTACACCTTC
-	-	TRBV4-1	TRBJ1-2	CASSPGLGSYGYTF	TGCGCCAGCAGCCCAGGCTTGGGTTCCTATGGCTACACCTTC
-	-	TRBV15	TRBJ2-2	CATSRGPGRGGTGELFF	TGTGCCACCAGCAGAGGTCCGGGCAGGGGTGGCACCGGGGAGCTGTTTTTT
few	-	TRBV6-5	TRBJ2-2	CASSSGAGARELFF	TGTGCCAGCTCATCAGGGGCTGGTGCTAGGGAGCTGTTTTTT
-	TRBD1	TRBV28	TRBJ2-5	CASSLMGTGGETQYF	TGTGCCAGCAGTTTAATGGGGACAGGGGGAGAGACCCAGTACTTC
-	-	TRBV7-9	TRBJ2-2	CASSPVLGLKATGELFF	TGTGCCAGCAGTCCAGTACTTGGACTAAAAGCCACCGGGGAGCTGTTTTTT
-	TRBD2	TRBV19	TRBJ2-7	CASSIFGLAGAYSYEQYF	TGTGCCAGTAGTATTTTTGGACTAGCGGGGGCCTACTCCTACGAGCAGTACTTC
-	-	TRBV14	TRBJ1-3	CASSQAPGWTGNTIYF	TGTGCCAGCAGCCAAGCTCCAGGGTGGACTGGAAACACCATATATTTT
-	-	TRBV14	TRBJ2-3	CASSPHRFRNTDTQYF	TGTGCCAGCAGCCCCCACAGGTTCAGGAATACAGATACGCAGTATTTT
-	-	TRBV19	TRBJ2-1	CASSIIGPPQKQFF	TGTGCCAGTAGTATTATAGGTCCTCCACAGAAGCAGTTCTTC
-	TRBD2	TRBV2	TRBJ2-3	CASSDRGGTTDTQYF	TGTGCCAGCAGCGATCGCGGGGGGACCACAGATACGCAGTATTTT
-	-	TRBV2	TRBJ2-5	CASSLDSQETQYF	TGTGCCAGCAGTTTGGACAGCCAAGAGACCCAGTACTTC
-	TRBD1	TRBV27	TRBJ1-2	CASSIGTGDYGYTF	TGTGCCAGCAGTATAGGGACAGGGGATTATGGCTACACCTTC
once	TRBD1	TRBV9	TRBJ1-1	CASSADRGYSVDTEAFF	TGTGCCAGCAGCGCGGACAGGGGATATTCGGTGGACACTGAAGCTTTCTTT
few	-	TRBV4-2	TRBJ1-4	CASSQEAGATNEKLFF	TGTGCCAGCAGCCAAGAGGCTGGAGCAACTAATGAAAAACTGTTTTTT
few	-	TRBV25-1	TRBJ1-2	CASSEGTGPYGYTF	TGTGCCAGCAGTGAAGGAACAGGGCCCTATGGCTACACCTTC
-	-	TRBV9	TRBJ2-1	CASSQRTASRYNEQFF	TGTGCCAGCAGCCAAAGGACAGCTTCACGTTACAATGAGCAGTTCTTC
-	TRBD1	TRBV2	TRBJ2-5	CASTLTGTGIQETQYF	TGTGCCAGCACCTTGACCGGGACAGGAATACAAGAGACCCAGTACTTC
-	TRBD2	TRBV7-2	TRBJ2-1	CASSSPGLALYEQFF	TGTGCCAGCAGCTCCCCGGGACTAGCATTATATGAGCAGTTCTTC
-	TRBD1	TRBV5-1	TRBJ2-3	CASSWGIAGTDGTDTQYF	TGCGCCAGCAGCTGGGGAATAGCCGGGACAGATGGCACAGATACGCAGTATTTT
-	-	TRBV7-2	TRBJ1-3	CASMAGNSGNTIYF	TGTGCCAGCATGGCAGGGAATTCTGGAAACACCATATATTTT
-	TRBD2	TRBV7-6	TRBJ2-1	CASSLGLAGGIGYNEQFF	TGTGCCAGCAGCCTGGGACTAGCGGGGGGGATTGGCTACAATGAGCAGTTCTTC
-	-	TRBV5-1	TRBJ2-5	CASSWATGMGETQYF	TGCGCCAGCAGCTGGGCTACCGGTATGGGAGAGACCCAGTACTTC
-	-	TRBV9	TRBJ2-3	CASSVTKSPDGGFTDTQYF	TGTGCCAGCAGCGTGACCAAGAGCCCGGATGGGGGGTTCACAGATACGCAGTATTTT
-	-	TRBV25-1	TRBJ2-7	CANAYEKVRPYEQYF	TGTGCCAACGCTTACGAGAAGGTGAGGCCCTACGAGCAGTACTTC
once	TRBD2	TRBV13	TRBJ2-3	CASRGMRAGGSTDTQYF	TGTGCCAGCAGGGGAATGCGAGCGGGGGGTAGCACAGATACGCAGTATTTT
-	-	TRBV6-6	TRBJ1-1	CASSYVETTEAFF	TGTGCCAGCAGTTACGTTGAAACTACTGAAGCTTTCTTT
-	-	TRBV25-1	TRBJ1-6	CASRPRENSPLHF	TGTGCCAGCAGGCCCCGCGAGAATTCACCCCTCCACTTT
few	-	TRBV5-4	TRBJ1-1	CASSLGLSEAFF	TGTGCCAGCAGCTTGGGGCTCTCTGAAGCTTTCTTT
-	-	TRBV6-1	TRBJ1-3	CASSDPWGQGDSGNTIYF	TGTGCCAGCAGTGACCCTTGGGGGCAGGGTGATTCTGGAAACACCATATATTTT
-	TRBD1	TRBV6-5	TRBJ1-2	CASSHDRDYGYTF	TGTGCCAGCAGTCACGACAGGGACTATGGCTACACCTTC
few	-	TRBV10-2	TRBJ1-2	CASSESGGGRFYGYTF	TGCGCCAGCAGTGAGTCTGGGGGGGGGCGTTTCTATGGCTACACCTTC
-	TRBD1	TRBV6-5	TRBJ2-1	CASSRQGTGEQFF	TGTGCCAGCAGCAGACAGGGTACGGGAGAGCAGTTCTTC
-	-	TRBV10-3	TRBJ2-2	CAILSGDTGELFF	TGTGCCATCCTGTCGGGGGACACCGGGGAGCTGTTTTTT
-	-	TRBV5-1	TRBJ1-6	CASSLAGTKYNSPLHF	TGCGCCAGCAGCTTGGCCGGGACAAAGTATAATTCACCCCTCCACTTT
-	-	TRBV2	TRBJ1-6	CASSEGGYNSPLHF	TGTGCCAGCAGTGAAGGAGGATATAATTCACCCCTCCACTTT
-	-	TRBV5-6	TRBJ1-3	CASSQIRGGSGNTIYF	TGTGCCAGCAGCCAGATCAGGGGTGGATCTGGAAACACCATATATTTT
-	TRBD2	TRBV2	TRBJ2-3	CASSDVAGLAVTDTQYF	TGTGCCAGCAGTGACGTTGCCGGACTAGCGGTTACAGATACGCAGTATTTT
once	-	TRBV7-9	TRBJ2-5	CASSLVKQGETQYF	TGTGCCAGCAGCTTAGTGAAGCAGGGAGAGACCCAGTACTTC
-	-	TRBV6-5	TRBJ1-2	CASSNPGLSGYTF	TGTGCCAGCAGTAATCCCGGACTTAGTGGCTACACCTTC
-	-	TRBV4-3	TRBJ2-2	CASSQDIGTGELFF	TGCGCCAGCAGCCAAGATATCGGCACCGGGGAGCTGTTTTTT
-	TRBD2	TRBV5-6	TRBJ2-1	CASSFSGVYNEQFF	TGTGCCAGCAGCTTTAGCGGGGTATACAATGAGCAGTTCTTC
few	-	TRBV6-6	TRBJ1-1	CASGLDRMNTEAFF	TGTGCCAGCGGATTGGACAGAATGAACACTGAAGCTTTCTTT
-	-	TRBV4-3	TRBJ1-2	CASSSQGGYGYTF	TGCGCCAGCAGCTCCCAAGGGGGCTATGGCTACACCTTC
-	TRBD2	TRBV9	TRBJ2-3	CASSAPLAGGASTDTQYF	TGTGCCAGCAGCGCCCCCCTAGCGGGGGGCGCAAGCACAGATACGCAGTATTTT